The rows below give T cell receptor beta chains drawn from one sample of a study of blood T cells in healthy people across ages. TCRdb re-derived calls from the 5' RACE reads in MiXCR, one entry per CDR3 protein. The repertoire holds more than 1 million distinct CDR3 sequences, with over 35% as singletons. Specimen: blood. These receptors were taken from a woman aged 60-70 years in good health. Each CDR3 is given with its conserved first and last residue. Fields, in order: V gene, D gene, J gene, clone size, CDR3 protein, CDR3 DNA. D genes are given only for firm matches. Not all rows give a size; the values are once, few, many and, for expanded clones, a class.

TRBV20-1,TRBD2,TRBJ2-7,few,CSARDDELAGRYEQYF,TGCAGTGCTAGAGATGATGAACTAGCGGGACGGTACGAGCAGTACTTC
TRBV5-5,TRBD2,TRBJ2-3,NA,CASSLLPGGITDTQYF,TGTGCCAGCAGCTTGCTACCGGGAGGGATAACAGATACGCAGTATTTT
TRBV25-1,TRBD2,TRBJ2-7,many,CASSRGSVYEQYF,TGTGCCAGCAGCCGCGGGAGCGTCTACGAGCAGTACTTC
TRBV20-1,NA,TRBJ2-7,few,CSARTDDSYEQYF,TGCAGTGCTAGGACAGACGACTCCTACGAGCAGTACTTC
TRBV6-6,TRBD1,TRBJ2-5,NA,CASSYPPGQRGWTQYF,TGTGCCAGCAGTTACCCCCCGGGACAGCGTGGTTGGACCCAGTACTTC
TRBV5-1,TRBD2,TRBJ2-1,NA,CASSLFPLGMGGQYNEQFF,TGCGCCAGCAGCTTGTTTCCCCTAGGAATGGGAGGGCAATATAATGAGCAGTTCTTC
TRBV7-8,TRBD2,TRBJ2-5,NA,CASSSRLAGGALQSNEQYF,TGTGCCAGCAGCTCGAGACTAGCGGGAGGGGCCCTCCAATCCAATGAGCAATACTTC
TRBV5-1,TRBD1,TRBJ2-7,NA,CASSLDAGGTPYEQYF,TGCGCCAGCAGCTTGGACGCAGGGGGTACCCCCTACGAGCAGTACTTC
TRBV27,NA,TRBJ2-1,few,CASSLDSRNKNEQFF,TGTGCCAGCAGTTTAGACAGTCGTAATAAGAATGAGCAGTTCTTC
TRBV5-4,NA,TRBJ2-5,NA,CASSLSVNEQYF,TGTGCCAGCAGCTTGTCTGTCAATGAGCAGTACTTC
TRBV14,NA,TRBJ1-2,NA,CASSPRHRVGGYTF,TGTGCCAGCAGCCCACGGCACAGGGTCGGTGGCTACACCTTC